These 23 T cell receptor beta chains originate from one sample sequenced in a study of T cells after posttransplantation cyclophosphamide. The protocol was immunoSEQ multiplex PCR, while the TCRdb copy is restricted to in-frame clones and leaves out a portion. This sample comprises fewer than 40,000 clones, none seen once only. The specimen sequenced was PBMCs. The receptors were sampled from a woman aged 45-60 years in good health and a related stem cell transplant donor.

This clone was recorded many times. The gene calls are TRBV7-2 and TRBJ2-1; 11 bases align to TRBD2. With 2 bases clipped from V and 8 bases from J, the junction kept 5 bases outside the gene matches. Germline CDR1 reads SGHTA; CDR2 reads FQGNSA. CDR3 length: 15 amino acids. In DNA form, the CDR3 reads TGTGCCAGCAGCTTAACTAGCGGGAGATGGGATGAGCAGTTCTTC. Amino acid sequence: CASSLTSGRWDEQFF.

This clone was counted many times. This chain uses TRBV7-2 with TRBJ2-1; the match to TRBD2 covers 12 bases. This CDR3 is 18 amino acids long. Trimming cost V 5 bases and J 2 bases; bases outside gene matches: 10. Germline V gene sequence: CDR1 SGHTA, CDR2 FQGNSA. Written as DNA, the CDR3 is TGTGCCAGCAGCCGTCTAGCGGGAGGGCTTGGAGCCTACAATGAGCAGTTCTTC. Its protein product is CASSRLAGGLGAYNEQFF.

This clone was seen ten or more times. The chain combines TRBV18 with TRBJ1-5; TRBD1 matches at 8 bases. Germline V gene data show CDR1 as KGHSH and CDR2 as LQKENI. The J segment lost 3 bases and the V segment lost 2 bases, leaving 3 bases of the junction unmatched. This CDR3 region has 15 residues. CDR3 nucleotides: TGTGCCAGCTCACCAGGACAGGGTACCAATCAGCCCCAGCATTTT. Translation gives CASSPGQGTNQPQHF.

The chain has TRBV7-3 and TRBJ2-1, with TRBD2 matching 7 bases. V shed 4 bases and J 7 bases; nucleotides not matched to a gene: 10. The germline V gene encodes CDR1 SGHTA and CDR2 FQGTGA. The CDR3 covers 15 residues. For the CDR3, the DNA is TGTGCCAGCAGCTCGGCGGCGGGAGTATCGAATGAGCAGTTCTTC. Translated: CASSSAAGVSNEQFF.

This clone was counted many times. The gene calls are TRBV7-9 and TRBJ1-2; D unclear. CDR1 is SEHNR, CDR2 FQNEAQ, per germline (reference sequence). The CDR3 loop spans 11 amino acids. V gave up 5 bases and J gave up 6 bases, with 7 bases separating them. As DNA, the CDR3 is TGTGCCAGCAGCCAACTAAATGGCTACACCTTC. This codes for CASSQLNGYTF.

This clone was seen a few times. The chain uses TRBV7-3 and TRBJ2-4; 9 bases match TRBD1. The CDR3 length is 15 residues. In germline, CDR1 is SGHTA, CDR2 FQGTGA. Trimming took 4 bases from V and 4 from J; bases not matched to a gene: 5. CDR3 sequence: CASSSPGTGKNIQYF. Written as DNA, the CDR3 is TGTGCCAGCAGCTCTCCTGGGACAGGGAAAAACATTCAGTACTTC.

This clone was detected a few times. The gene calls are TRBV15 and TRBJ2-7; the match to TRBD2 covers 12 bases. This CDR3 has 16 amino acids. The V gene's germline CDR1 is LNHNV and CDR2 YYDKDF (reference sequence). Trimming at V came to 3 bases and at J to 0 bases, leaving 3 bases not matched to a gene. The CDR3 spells CATSSPTSGSSYEQYF. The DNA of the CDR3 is TGTGCCACCAGCAGTCCGACTAGCGGGAGCTCCTACGAGCAGTACTTC.

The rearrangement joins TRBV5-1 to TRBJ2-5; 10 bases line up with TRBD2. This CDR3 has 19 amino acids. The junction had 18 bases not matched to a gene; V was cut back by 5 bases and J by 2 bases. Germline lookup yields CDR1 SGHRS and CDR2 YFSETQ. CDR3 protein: CASRAARTSGGWRQETQYF. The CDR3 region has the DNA TGCGCCAGCAGAGCCGCCAGGACTAGCGGAGGGTGGAGACAAGAGACCCAGTACTTC.

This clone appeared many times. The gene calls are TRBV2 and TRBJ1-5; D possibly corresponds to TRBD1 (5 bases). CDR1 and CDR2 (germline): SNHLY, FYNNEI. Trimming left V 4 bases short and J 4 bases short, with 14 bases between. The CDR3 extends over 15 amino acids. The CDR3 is CASSVEGMGNQPQHF. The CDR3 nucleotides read TGTGCCAGCAGTGTCGAGGGGATGGGAAATCAGCCCCAGCATTTT.

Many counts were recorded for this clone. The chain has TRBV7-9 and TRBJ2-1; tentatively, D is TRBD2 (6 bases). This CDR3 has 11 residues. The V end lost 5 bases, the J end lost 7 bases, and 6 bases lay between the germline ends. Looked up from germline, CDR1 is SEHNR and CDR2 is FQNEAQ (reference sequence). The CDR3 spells CASSGGNEQFF. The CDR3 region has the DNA TGTGCCAGCAGCGGAGGGAATGAGCAGTTCTTC. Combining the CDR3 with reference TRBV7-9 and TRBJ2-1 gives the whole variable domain DTGVSQNPRHKITKRGQNVTFRCDPISEHNRLYWYRQTLGQGPEFLTYFQNEAQLEKSRLLSDRFSAERPKGSFSTLEIQRTEQGDSAMYLCASSGGNEQFFGPGTRLTVL.

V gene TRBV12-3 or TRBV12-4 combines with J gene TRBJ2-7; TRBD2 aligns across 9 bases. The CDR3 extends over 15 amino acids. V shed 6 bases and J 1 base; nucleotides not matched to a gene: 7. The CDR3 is CASRPGTSTSYEQYF. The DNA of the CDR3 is TGTGCCAGCAGACCGGGGACTAGCACTTCCTACGAGCAGTACTTC.

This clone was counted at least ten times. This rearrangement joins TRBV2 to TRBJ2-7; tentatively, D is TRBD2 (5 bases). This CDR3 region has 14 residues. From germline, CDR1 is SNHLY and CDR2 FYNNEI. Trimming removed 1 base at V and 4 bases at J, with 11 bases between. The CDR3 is CASSEGTDAYEQYF. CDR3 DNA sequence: TGTGCCAGCAGTGAAGGGACTGATGCTTACGAGCAGTACTTC. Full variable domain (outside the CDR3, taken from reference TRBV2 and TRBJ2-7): EPEVTQTPSHQVTQMGQEVILRCVPISNHLYFYWYRQILGQKVEFLVSFYNNEISEKSEIFDDQFSVERPDGSNFTLKIRSTKLEDSAMYFCASSEGTDAYEQYFGPGTRLTVT.

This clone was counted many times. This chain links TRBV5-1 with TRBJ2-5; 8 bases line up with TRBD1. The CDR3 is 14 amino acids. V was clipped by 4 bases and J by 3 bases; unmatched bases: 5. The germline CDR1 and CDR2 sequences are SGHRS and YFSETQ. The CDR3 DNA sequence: TGCGCCAGCAGCCTACAGGGGGATGAAGAGACCCAGTACTTC. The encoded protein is CASSLQGDEETQYF.

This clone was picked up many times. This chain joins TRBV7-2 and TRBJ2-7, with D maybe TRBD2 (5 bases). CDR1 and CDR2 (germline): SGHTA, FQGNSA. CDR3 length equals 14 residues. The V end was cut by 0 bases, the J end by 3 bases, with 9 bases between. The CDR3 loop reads CASSLAFGVYEQYF. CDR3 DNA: TGTGCCAGCAGCTTAGCGTTCGGGGTCTACGAGCAGTACTTC.

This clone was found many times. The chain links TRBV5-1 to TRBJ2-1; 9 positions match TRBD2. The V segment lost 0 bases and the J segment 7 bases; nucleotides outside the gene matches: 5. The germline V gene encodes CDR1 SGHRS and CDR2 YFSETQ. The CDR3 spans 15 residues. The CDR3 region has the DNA TGCGCCAGCAGCTTGGGGGTAGCGGGAGTAAATGAGCAGTTCTTC. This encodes CASSLGVAGVNEQFF.

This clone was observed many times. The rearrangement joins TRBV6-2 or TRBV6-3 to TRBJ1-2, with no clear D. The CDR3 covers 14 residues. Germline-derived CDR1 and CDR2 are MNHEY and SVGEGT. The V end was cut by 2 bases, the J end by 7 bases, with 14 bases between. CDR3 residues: CASSYHGPNLGYTF. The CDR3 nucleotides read TGTGCCAGCAGTTACCATGGGCCAAACCTTGGCTACACCTTC.

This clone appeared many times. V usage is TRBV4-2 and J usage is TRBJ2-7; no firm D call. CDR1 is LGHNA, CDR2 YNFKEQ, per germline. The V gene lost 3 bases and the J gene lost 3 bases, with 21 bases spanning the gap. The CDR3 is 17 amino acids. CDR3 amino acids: CASSQPTRSPNNYEQYF. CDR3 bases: TGTGCCAGCAGCCAGCCCACGAGGTCCCCGAACAACTACGAGCAGTACTTC.

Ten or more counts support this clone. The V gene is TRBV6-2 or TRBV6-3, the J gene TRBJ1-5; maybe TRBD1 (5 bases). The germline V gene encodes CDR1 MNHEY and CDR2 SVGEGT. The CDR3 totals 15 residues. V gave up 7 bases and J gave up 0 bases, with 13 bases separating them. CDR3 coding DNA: TGTGCCAGCACATTCGGGACTTATAGCAATCAGCCCCAGCATTTT. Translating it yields CASTFGTYSNQPQHF.

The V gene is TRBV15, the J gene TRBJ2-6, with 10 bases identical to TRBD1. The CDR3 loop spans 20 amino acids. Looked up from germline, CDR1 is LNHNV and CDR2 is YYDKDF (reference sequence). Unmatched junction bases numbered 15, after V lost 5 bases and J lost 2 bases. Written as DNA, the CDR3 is TGTGCCACCAGCTTCCCCTTATCCGGGACAGGGGTTGCTGGGGCCAACGTCCTGACTTTC. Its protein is CATSFPLSGTGVAGANVLTF.

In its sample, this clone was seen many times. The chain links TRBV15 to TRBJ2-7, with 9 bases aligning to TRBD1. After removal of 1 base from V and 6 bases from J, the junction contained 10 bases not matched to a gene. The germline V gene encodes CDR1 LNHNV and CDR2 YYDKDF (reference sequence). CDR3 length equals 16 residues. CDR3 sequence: CATSRGWTGEIGEQYF. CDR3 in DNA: TGTGCCACCAGCAGAGGATGGACAGGGGAAATAGGCGAGCAGTACTTC. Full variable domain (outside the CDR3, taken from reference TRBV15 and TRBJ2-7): DAMVIQNPRYQVTQFGKPVTLSCSQTLNHNVMYWYQQKSSQAPKLLFHYYDKDFNNEADTPDNFQSRRPNTSFCFLDIRSPGLGDTAMYLCATSRGWTGEIGEQYFGPGTRLTVT.

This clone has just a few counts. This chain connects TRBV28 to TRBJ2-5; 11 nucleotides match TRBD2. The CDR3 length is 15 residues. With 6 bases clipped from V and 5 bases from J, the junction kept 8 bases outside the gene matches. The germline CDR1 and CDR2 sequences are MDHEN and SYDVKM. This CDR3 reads CASSRGLAGGETQYF. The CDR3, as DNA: TGTGCCAGCAGCCGGGGTTTAGCGGGGGGGGAGACCCAGTACTTC.

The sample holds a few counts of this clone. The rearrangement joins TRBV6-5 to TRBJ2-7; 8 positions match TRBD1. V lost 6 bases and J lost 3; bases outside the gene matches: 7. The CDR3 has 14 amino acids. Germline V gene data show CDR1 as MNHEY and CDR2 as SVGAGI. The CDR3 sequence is CASRTQGASYEQYF. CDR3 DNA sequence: TGTGCCAGCAGAACCCAGGGGGCAAGCTACGAGCAGTACTTC.

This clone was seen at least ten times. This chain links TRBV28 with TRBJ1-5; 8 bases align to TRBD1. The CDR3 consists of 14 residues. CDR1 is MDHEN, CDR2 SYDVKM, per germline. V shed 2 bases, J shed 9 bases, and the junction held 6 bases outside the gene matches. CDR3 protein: CASSLPQGARPQHF. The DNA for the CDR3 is TGTGCCAGCAGTTTACCCCAGGGGGCTCGGCCCCAGCATTTT.